This T cell receptor beta chain was obtained from a study of blood T cells in healthy people across ages. Study-wide results and limits: Observed TCR beta diversity per million T cells went down as age went up. This fall followed a roughly linear course with age.

A note on this clonotype: Its antigen is not identified.

Alongside a J-beta primer mix, a sample-barcoded 5' primer served in a second PCR lasting about 7 to 11 cycles. MiXCR, applied by TCRdb to the 5' RACE reads, yields one record per CDR3 protein. The table includes about 1.8 million distinct CDR3 sequences, 49% detected once. V lost 5 bases and J lost 11; bases outside the gene matches: 17. The germline gives CDR1 SGHTA, CDR2 FQGNSA. CDR3 length: 15 amino acids. The clonotype was recovered from a woman aged 40 to 49 in good health. V is TRBV7-2 and J is TRBJ2-5, with 7 bases aligning to TRBD1. Sequencing used blood. CDR3 amino acids: CASSKAQGQIYGQYF. CDR3 DNA sequence: TGTGCCAGCAGCAAAGCACAGGGACAGATCTACGGGCAGTACTTC.